Listed below are T cell receptor beta chains from one sample, sequenced in a study of vaccination and CD4 T cells after COVID-19. MiXCR, run by TCRdb on the PCR reads, gives a single entry per CDR3 protein. The table lists roughly 13,000 distinct CDR3 sequences, 40% to 60% of them singletons, with over 9.5% in the top ten. The antigens these receptors bind are not known. The sample in question was CD4+ T cells from blood, cultured in vitro, obtained before SARS-CoV-2 vaccination. The receptors shown here come from a human donor who had recovered from COVID-19. CDR3s include the opening cysteine and the closing phenylalanine or tryptophan. A D gene is named only where the DNA matches it firmly. Clone sizes are given selectively: once, few, many, or a class where the clone is expanded.

size	D	V	J	DNA	CDR3
NA	TRBD1	TRBV6-1	TRBJ1-2	TGTGCCAGCAGTGGGACAGGGGGCTCCTATGGCTACACCTTC	CASSGTGGSYGYTF
NA	TRBD2	TRBV7-3	TRBJ2-3	TGTGCCAGCAGCCCCCGCTCATACGGCTTGGGGACTAAAAGCACAGATACGCAGTATTTT	CASSPRSYGLGTKSTDTQYF
few	TRBD1	TRBV20-1	TRBJ1-5	TGCAGTGCCATTTGGACAGGGGGTGACAATCAGCCCCAGCATTTT	CSAIWTGGDNQPQHF
NA	TRBD2	TRBV7-3	TRBJ2-5	TGTGCCAGCAGCCCTGCCGGGGGGGGTGGGGAGACCCAGTACTTC	CASSPAGGGGETQYF
NA	TRBD1	TRBV5-4	TRBJ1-3	TGTGCCAGCAGCTGGGGGGACAGGCTGCCTGGAAACACCATATATTTT	CASSWGDRLPGNTIYF
NA	TRBD2	TRBV7-6	TRBJ2-1	TGTGCCAGCACGTCTAGCGGGAGCCCTTTAGATGAGCAGTTCTTC	CASTSSGSPLDEQFF
NA	NA	TRBV19	TRBJ2-7	TGTGCCAGTAGTATGAGTGCAGATTCCTACGAGCAGTACTTC	CASSMSADSYEQYF
NA	NA	TRBV6-2/TRBV6-3	TRBJ2-7	TGTGCCAGCGCTGGGGGCTACGAGCAGTACTTC	CASAGGYEQYF
NA	NA	TRBV27	TRBJ2-2	TGTGCCAGCAGCCACCGTGCAGGGTTAACCGGGGAGCTGTTTTTT	CASSHRAGLTGELFF
few	TRBD1	TRBV15	TRBJ1-2	TGTGCCACCAGCTTGGGGACAGGTGGTAACTATGGCTACACCTTC	CATSLGTGGNYGYTF
few	TRBD1	TRBV15	TRBJ2-7	TGTGCCACCAGCAGGGACAGGAGCTACGAGCAGTACTTC	CATSRDRSYEQYF
NA	NA	TRBV14	TRBJ2-7	TGTGCCAGCAGCCCTCAGAAGCCCCCCTTGTACTTC	CASSPQKPPLYF
NA	TRBD1	TRBV19	TRBJ1-2	TGTGCCAGTAGTCCCCGACAGGGCTTCTATGGCTACACCTTC	CASSPRQGFYGYTF
NA	TRBD2	TRBV6-5	TRBJ2-7	TGTGCCAGCAGTTACGGAGGACTAGCGCCTCCCTACGAGCAGTACTTC	CASSYGGLAPPYEQYF
NA	NA	TRBV6-5	TRBJ1-2	TGTGCCAGCAGTTACTCGCGGGATACGGGGGGCTACACCTTC	CASSYSRDTGGYTF
NA	NA	TRBV6-1	TRBJ2-7	TGTGCCAGCAGTGAAGGGACAGACTACGAGCAGTACTTC	CASSEGTDYEQYF